Listed below are T cell receptor beta chains from one sample, sequenced in a study of blood T cell repertoires in COVID-19. Produced via immunoSEQ multiplex PCR; TCRdb's table is partial and in-frame only. The sample yields about 150,000 clones, 85% to 95% seen once. The source material was peripheral blood. The receptors come from a man aged 45 to 65 with acute or convalescent COVID-19. CDR3s include the opening cysteine and the closing phenylalanine or tryptophan. D genes are given only for firm matches. Expanded clones are given a class, and other clones once, few, many or no size at all.

CDR3 DNA | CDR3 protein | J gene | clone size | V gene | D gene
TGCGCCAGCAGCTTGGGCGGAACCAGACAGGGGGGATCCACCTACGAGCAGTACTTC | CASSLGGTRQGGSTYEQYF | TRBJ2-7 | NA | TRBV5-1 | TRBD1
TGTGCCAGTAGTCGGACAGGGATTGGCACTGAAGCTTTCTTT | CASSRTGIGTEAFF | TRBJ1-1 | NA | TRBV19 | TRBD1
TGTGCCAGCAGTTTGGGCATTGGGTTACAGGGGGTAGTCAATCAGCCCCAGCATTTT | CASSLGIGLQGVVNQPQHF | TRBJ1-5 | few | TRBV28 | TRBD1
TGTGCCATCAGTCCGGGACAACAGCCCCAGCATTTT | CAISPGQQPQHF | TRBJ1-5 | NA | TRBV10-3 | NA
TGTGCCAGCAGCCCTTGGCGGGCCCCCCAAGAGACCCAGTACTTC | CASSPWRAPQETQYF | TRBJ2-5 | NA | TRBV14 | NA
TGTGCCAGCAGCTTAGTTGCACACTCCTACGAGCAGTACTTC | CASSLVAHSYEQYF | TRBJ2-7 | NA | TRBV11-2 | NA
TGTGCCAGCAGCGTAGGGGACAGGGGGTACAATGAGCAGTTCTTC | CASSVGDRGYNEQFF | TRBJ2-1 | NA | TRBV9 | TRBD1
TGCGCCAGCAGCCAAGAAATTGCCGGGAATCAGCCCCAGCATTTT | CASSQEIAGNQPQHF | TRBJ1-5 | few | TRBV4-1 | NA
TGTGCCAGCAGCCCCGACGACAGGGGATGGCCTGAAGCTTTCTTT | CASSPDDRGWPEAFF | TRBJ1-1 | NA | TRBV11-2 | TRBD1
TGTGCCAGCAGTACCCGGGTTGTTCAGCCCCAGCATTTT | CASSTRVVQPQHF | TRBJ1-5 | NA | TRBV28 | NA